These T cell receptor beta chains were read from a single sample in a study of glioma-infiltrating T cells. TCRdb recomputed calls from the multiplex PCR reads with MiXCR, one row per CDR3 protein. The table lists around 20,000 distinct CDR3 sequences, about 22% of them singletons. Sequencing was carried out using glioma tissue, nonneoplastic brain tissue, or PBMCs (not recorded which). Receptor source: a human donor with low-grade glioma or glioblastoma, undergoing nonglioma brain surgery, or in good health (not recorded which). Each CDR3 is given with its conserved first and last residue. A D gene is named only where the DNA matches it firmly. The listing skips clone size in some rows; elsewhere it reads once, few, many or a size class.

v_call	d_call	j_call	clone_size	cdr3_nt	cdr3_aa
TRBV7-6	NA	TRBJ1-3	many	TGTGCCAGCCGGCCGACAGTCTCTGGAAACACCATATATTTT	CASRPTVSGNTIYF
TRBV27	NA	TRBJ1-2	NA	TGTGCCAGCAAAAATCAGGGACGGCGCTATGGCTACACCTTC	CASKNQGRRYGYTF
TRBV7-6	TRBD1	TRBJ2-3	few	TGTGCCAGCAGCTTCTCCACCACCGGGACAGCAACAGATACGCAGTATTTT	CASSFSTTGTATDTQYF
TRBV5-1	NA	TRBJ2-1	NA	TGCGCCAGCAGCTTGGCCCGGGGACCAACGGAGAATGAGCAGTTCTTC	CASSLARGPTENEQFF
TRBV6-1	NA	TRBJ1-1	NA	TGTGCCAGCAGTAGCCCATACAGGGTTAGCACTGAAGCTTTCTTT	CASSSPYRVSTEAFF
TRBV3-1	NA	TRBJ2-1	many	TGTGCCAGCAGCCAATGGACTCGAGAGCTTGGACATGAGCAGTTCTTC	CASSQWTRELGHEQFF
TRBV28	NA	TRBJ1-5	many	TGTGCCAGCAGTTTTGACGGAGTAAATCAGCCCCAGCATTTT	CASSFDGVNQPQHF
TRBV7-9	TRBD1	TRBJ1-3	NA	TGTGCCAGCAGCTTAGCGACAGGGGGAGCAGTTGGAAACACCATATATTTT	CASSLATGGAVGNTIYF
TRBV3-1	TRBD1	TRBJ2-1	NA	TGTGCCAGCAGACACGCTTCAGGGGGCGCAGTATGGAGATACAATGAGCAGTTCTTC	CASRHASGGAVWRYNEQFF
TRBV4-2	NA	TRBJ1-1	many	TGTGCCAGCAGGAGGGATCGGACCAACACTGAAGCTTTCTTT	CASRRDRTNTEAFF
TRBV10-3	NA	TRBJ1-1	few	TGTGCCATCAAAGGGGACCCATTGAACACTGAAGCTTTCTTT	CAIKGDPLNTEAFF
TRBV7-8	NA	TRBJ2-1	few	TGTGCCAGCAGCTTGGGCAGCGAACGACAGGATGAGCAGTTCTTC	CASSLGSERQDEQFF
TRBV11-2	NA	TRBJ2-1	NA	TGTGCCAGCAGCTTAGACCGCTTTATAGGTCTCCACAATGAGCAGTTCTTC	CASSLDRFIGLHNEQFF
TRBV18	NA	TRBJ1-6	few	TGTGCCAGCTCACCGTTCCAGGGAGATTCACCCCTCCACTTT	CASSPFQGDSPLHF
TRBV10-3	NA	TRBJ2-5	many	TGTGCCATCAGTGAGTCCCCCGCGGGTACAGAGACCCAGTACTTC	CAISESPAGTETQYF
TRBV6-1	TRBD2	TRBJ2-2	many	TGTGCCAGCAGTCCCGCTGCGGGGGACACCGGGGAGCTGTTTTTT	CASSPAAGDTGELFF
TRBV18	NA	TRBJ1-1	many	TGTGCCAGCTCGGAGGGGCCGATAGAGAACACTGAAGCTTTCTTT	CASSEGPIENTEAFF
TRBV7-2	NA	TRBJ2-7	many	TGTGCCAGCAGCCCTACAGGAGCTAGCTCCTACGAGCAGTACTTC	CASSPTGASSYEQYF
TRBV6-1	NA	TRBJ2-1	medium-sized	TGTGCCAGCAGTAGAGGAAATGAGCAGTTCTTC	CASSRGNEQFF
TRBV11-1	TRBD2	TRBJ2-1	NA	TGTGCCAGCAGCTACCCGGGACTACAATATGAGCAGTTCTTC	CASSYPGLQYEQFF
TRBV9	TRBD2	TRBJ2-3	NA	TGTGCCAGCAGCGTAGAGCGCGCGCGGGGGGTAGATACGCAGTATTTT	CASSVERARGVDTQYF
TRBV12-3/TRBV12-4	TRBD2	TRBJ2-3	NA	TGTGCCAGCAGTCGGTTGAGGGCTAGCGGTAACACAGATACGCAGTATTTT	CASSRLRASGNTDTQYF
TRBV3-1	TRBD1	TRBJ1-2	few	TGTGCCAGCAGCCAATCCCCACAGGGGCGCATCTATGGCTACACCTTC	CASSQSPQGRIYGYTF
TRBV19	NA	TRBJ1-2	NA	TGTGCCAGTAGTAATGGGATTAACTATGGCTACACCTTC	CASSNGINYGYTF
TRBV7-2	NA	TRBJ2-7	few	TGTGCCAGCAGCCTCACAACTCACTACGAGCAGTACTTC	CASSLTTHYEQYF
TRBV12-3/TRBV12-4	TRBD1	TRBJ2-3	few	TGTGCCAGCAGTTTCGGACAGGGGGAAGATACGCAGTATTTT	CASSFGQGEDTQYF
TRBV28	NA	TRBJ2-1	medium-sized	TGTGCCAGCAGCGCAGAGCAGTTCTTC	CASSAEQFF
TRBV6-1	NA	TRBJ1-1	many	TGTGCCAGCAGTGATAAGGGGGGGATGAACACTGAAGCTTTCTTT	CASSDKGGMNTEAFF
TRBV2	NA	TRBJ1-3	NA	TGTGCCAGCAGTGCTGACCGAAGGGTAACGGGAAACACCATATATTTT	CASSADRRVTGNTIYF
TRBV12-3/TRBV12-4	TRBD1	TRBJ1-5	NA	TGTGCCAGCAGAGGGGGACAGGCTAGCAATCAGCCCCAGCATTTT	CASRGGQASNQPQHF
TRBV6-6	NA	TRBJ2-4	many	TGTGCCAGCAGTTACTCGAATCGGCCGGCAGGGCAGTACTTC	CASSYSNRPAGQYF
TRBV6-6	NA	TRBJ2-7	many	TGTGCCAGCAGTTACTCGGCGGGGGCGTGGGAGCAGTACTTC	CASSYSAGAWEQYF
TRBV28	NA	TRBJ2-1	many	TGTGCCAGCAGTCCCCGACTACCCTCCAATGAGCAGTTCTTC	CASSPRLPSNEQFF
TRBV3-1	NA	TRBJ2-7	few	TGTGCCAGCAGCCAAGTAGGCGAGCAGTACTTC	CASSQVGEQYF
TRBV20-1	NA	TRBJ1-1	many	TGCAGTGCTGAAACAGGGTTGGGTAACCCTGAAGCTTTCTTT	CSAETGLGNPEAFF
TRBV24-1	NA	TRBJ2-7	many	TGTGCCACCAGTGAGGGGGACCTAGTCTCCTACGAGCAGTACTTC	CATSEGDLVSYEQYF
TRBV7-3	TRBD1	TRBJ2-7	many	TGTGCCAGCAGCCCCATCGGACAGGGATCCGAGCAGTACTTC	CASSPIGQGSEQYF
TRBV7-2	NA	TRBJ1-5	many	TGTGCCAGCAGCTTAGGGGGTAGTAGGGATCAGCCCCAGCATTTT	CASSLGGSRDQPQHF
TRBV2	TRBD1	TRBJ2-1	NA	TGTGCCAGCAGTGAAAGAAGGCCGGGACAGGGATATGAGCAGTTCTTC	CASSERRPGQGYEQFF
TRBV5-1	TRBD2	TRBJ2-5	few	TGCGCCAGCAGCTTAGCGGGGGCCTCCTTCTTGTACCAAGAGACCCAGTACTTC	CASSLAGASFLYQETQYF
TRBV19	NA	TRBJ2-2	few	TGTGCCAGTAGGCGACAGGTTGGAAACACCGGGGAGCTGTTTTTT	CASRRQVGNTGELFF
TRBV12-3/TRBV12-4	NA	TRBJ2-5	many	TGTGCCAGCAGTTCTAGGGCGGGCGCCGGGGAGACCCAGTACTTC	CASSSRAGAGETQYF
TRBV20-1	NA	TRBJ1-5	many	TGCAGTGCTACCCCGATCGGGGGGAATCAGCCCCAGCATTTT	CSATPIGGNQPQHF
TRBV4-2	NA	TRBJ2-3	many	TGTGCCAGCAGCCAAGGCCTCGATACGCAGTATTTT	CASSQGLDTQYF
TRBV10-3	NA	TRBJ2-7	many	TGTGCCATCAGCTCCCTCAACGAGCAGTACTTC	CAISSLNEQYF